One TCR beta chain is described in this entry. No antigen is known for it. No base qualities exist here, and no much larger clone lies one base off it. The sample originates from a study of blood T cell repertoires in COVID-19 (dated by TCRdb to the early 2020s). A note on the overall study: Samples covering the acute and convalescent phases of COVID-19 were provided by collaborators in the United States, Italy and Spain. The prospective study material was composed of cDNA or gDNA derived from T cells, B-cell-depleted T cells, or PBMCs. A de-identified subject ID, COVID-19 status, age in years and sex were almost always included in the sample metadata. HLA class I and class II types, where available, came from metadata supplied by the sample provider rather than from assay-based typing. Subjects who had been exposed to COVID-19, were actively infected with it, or had recovered from it provided the deeply sampled blood TCRbeta repertoires that made up the dataset. The repertoires were released in a freely available public database intended as a resource for research on the immune response to SARS-CoV-2. Samples were obtained from the ongoing ImmuneRACE study (first 160 participants) and from some 1,200 subjects provided by 6 global collaborators. General study outcomes and caveats: Clinical and demographic metadata were provided uncurated, with the amount varying by source and participant.

CDR1 and CDR2 are read off the germline V gene (reference sequence) as LGHDT and YNNKEL. From the cysteine up to the phenylalanine, the CDR3 has a length of 14 residues. Only CDR3 DNA is held: 42 bases, read in frame from base 1. V loses 2 bases of germline sequence and J loses 3 bases, and the interval between the two ends is 8 bases. TCRbeta CDR3 regions were amplified from genomic DNA using the immunoSEQ Assay, a bias-controlled multiplex PCR. Under the source paper's analysis protocol: The number of nucleated cells in each sample was estimated from the amplification of reference gene primers within the assay. Sequence reads were collapsed and filtered to measure the absolute abundance of every unique TCRbeta CDR3 rearrangement. For each sample, productive Simpson clonality was calculated as the square root of Simpson's diversity index over productive rearrangements. In its TCRdb copy, this immuneACCESS table keeps in-frame sequences only and misses some clones. Where compared with another copy, unresolved V genes explain less than half of these, and the others have no known cause. V, J and clone size reflect that table, while D and trimming were determined from the DNA. Within this sample are about 180,000 clones, with more than 75% of them counted one time only. The ten largest clones represent around 15% of the sample.

In the prospective study, participants were about 18 to 95 years old, resided in 25 or so geographic areas of the United States, and were enrolled through a virtual design. Cohort assignment in the prospective study relied on participant-reported clinical history from a screening survey and a study questionnaire. Exposed participants had been in contact with someone with a PCR-confirmed or clinician-diagnosed COVID-19 case within 2 weeks of study entry. In the prospective study, mobile phlebotomists collected whole blood, serum and a nasopharyngeal or oropharyngeal swab from each participant. Additional blood draws and questionnaires over an approximately 2-month period could optionally be provided by prospective study participants. Prospective study blood samples were shipped either frozen or at room temperature before DNA extraction.

The chain is assembled from TRBV3-1 (or the pseudogene TRBV3-2) and TRBJ1-3; the D gene is perhaps TRBD1, from 6 matching bases. Sequencing used PBMCs or T cells enriched from blood (not recorded which). The source is a man in his 60s who had been exposed to COVID-19. The CDR3 reads CASSQQGYGNTIYF. The sequenced DNA is TGTGCCAGCAGCCAACAGGGGTATGGAAACACCATATATTTT.